These 29 T cell receptor beta chains share one sample of origin, sequenced in a study of blood T cell repertoires in COVID-19. Sequencing was performed with immunoSEQ multiplex PCR; in TCRdb, only in-frame clones are kept and a portion is missing. The data contain 210,000 or so clones, roughly 90% of them seen just once; the ten biggest clones take up 1.5% to 2%. Sequencing input: peripheral blood. These receptors all stem from a man aged 35-49 years with active or convalescent COVID-19.

Details on this clone: The sample holds other DNA sequences that translate to the same CDR3. The chain joins TRBV9 to TRBJ2-1, with 8 positions matching TRBD2. Germline V CDR1 and CDR2: SGDLS, YYNGEE. V shed 0 bases and J 4 bases; nucleotides not matched to a gene: 3. The CDR3 length is 15 residues. CDR3 region: CASSVVGGGYNEQFF. CDR3 coding DNA: TGTGCCAGCAGCGTAGTGGGCGGGGGGTACAATGAGCAGTTCTTC.

The gene calls are TRBV3-1 (or the pseudogene TRBV3-2) and TRBJ2-5, with TRBD1 matching over 9 bases. Germline V gene sequence: CDR1 LGHDT, CDR2 YNNKEL (reference sequence). This CDR3 spans 17 amino acids. The V gene end was trimmed by 0 bases and the J gene end by 5 bases; junction bases not matched to a gene: 10. DNA for the CDR3: TGTGCCAGCAGCCAAGAACAGGGGGCAAGAAGTCTGGAGACCCAGTACTTC. Encoded protein: CASSQEQGARSLETQYF.

The chain employs TRBV12-5 and TRBJ1-2, with D possibly matching TRBD1 (5 bases). The CDR3 spans 15 residues. Germline CDR1 LGHNT, CDR2 FRNRAP. The V end was cut by 5 bases, the J end by 1 base, with 14 bases between. CDR3 sequence reads: CASGPQGPLNYGYTF. In nucleotides, the CDR3 is TGTGCTAGTGGTCCTCAGGGTCCCCTTAACTATGGCTACACCTTC.

The V and J genes are TRBV7-2 and TRBJ1-3; D is perhaps TRBD1 (5 bases). Germline-derived CDR1 and CDR2 are SGHTA and FQGNSA. The CDR3 runs 14 residues. The V gene lost 3 bases and the J gene lost 3 bases, with 9 bases spanning the gap. CDR3 amino acids: CASSLGEGGNTIYF. As DNA, the CDR3 is TGTGCCAGCAGCTTGGGGGAGGGTGGAAACACCATATATTTT. The variable domain in full, with the rest retrieved from reference TRBV7-2 and TRBJ1-3, is GAGVSQSPSNKVTEKGKDVELRCDPISGHTALYWYRQSLGQGLEFLIYFQGNSAPDKSGLPSDRFSAERTGGSVSTLTIQRTQQEDSAVYLCASSLGEGGNTIYFGEGSWLTVV.

The rearrangement uses TRBV27 and TRBJ1-2; 10 bases are a match to TRBD1. V shed 6 bases, J shed 8 bases, and the junction held 12 bases outside the gene matches. Germline V gene data show CDR1 as MNHEY and CDR2 as SMNVEV (reference sequence). The CDR3 has 15 residues. CDR3 DNA: TGTGCCAGCAGAAACAACCCCGGGACAGGGGAAGGCTACACCTTC. Protein product: CASRNNPGTGEGYTF.

This chain links TRBV19 with TRBJ2-3; 8 bases line up with TRBD1. This CDR3 contains 15 residues. Trimming at V came to 3 bases and at J to 3 bases, leaving 5 bases not matched to a gene. The germline CDR1 and CDR2 sequences are LNHDA and SQIVND (reference sequence). CDR3 sequence reads: CASSMGTGQTDTQYF. The CDR3 DNA sequence: TGTGCCAGTAGTATGGGGACAGGACAAACAGATACGCAGTATTTT.

This clone appeared once. The chain recombines TRBV12-5 with TRBJ2-3, with 11 bases fitting TRBD1. The CDR3 is 15 amino acids. Per the germline V gene, CDR1 is LGHNT and CDR2 is FRNRAP. V dropped 1 base and J dropped 6; count of bases not matched to a gene: 3. In DNA, the CDR3 is TGTGCTAGTGGTTTGGGGACAGGGGGCCCGGATACGCAGTATTTT. Its translation is CASGLGTGGPDTQYF.

This chain links TRBV18 with TRBJ2-1; 10 nucleotides match TRBD1. The CDR3 totals 15 residues. The V gene's germline CDR1 is KGHSH and CDR2 LQKENI. After removal of 3 bases from V and 2 bases from J, the junction contained 1 base not matched to a gene. CDR3 loop: CASSPGQGTYNEQFF. The DNA for the CDR3 is TGTGCCAGCTCACCGGGACAGGGGACCTACAATGAGCAGTTCTTC.

This chain uses TRBV15 with TRBJ1-4, with D possibly being TRBD1 (5 bases). There are 17 residues in the CDR3. Looked up from germline, CDR1 is LNHNV and CDR2 is YYDKDF (reference sequence). The V end lost 6 bases, the J end lost 6 bases, and 23 bases lay between the germline ends. The CDR3 DNA reads TGTGCCACCAGGAACACGAACACAGGTCTACGGGATGAAAAACTGTTTTTT. Amino acids: CATRNTNTGLRDEKLFF.

This chain links TRBV27 with TRBJ2-7; TRBD1 is a possible D gene (6 bases). V shed 5 bases and J shed 2 bases, with 13 bases lying between them. The CDR3 extends over 14 amino acids. From germline, CDR1 is MNHEY and CDR2 SMNVEV (reference sequence). Here the CDR3 DNA reads TGTGCCAGCAGTCTTATGGACAGAACCTACGAGCAGTACTTC. It specifies CASSLMDRTYEQYF.

The genes are TRBV10-3 and TRBJ1-6; D is unclear. Looked up from germline, CDR1 is ENHRY and CDR2 is SYGVKD. Trimming pared 10 bases from V and 0 bases from J, leaving 13 bases between. The CDR3 consists of 15 residues. For the CDR3, the DNA is TGTGCCAACGATGGCACTAGCTCCTATAATTCACCCCTCCACTTT. It specifies CANDGTSSYNSPLHF.

The V call is TRBV5-4, the J call TRBJ2-3, with 8 bases that match TRBD1. V was pared by 5 bases and J by 1 base, with 9 bases of the junction left unmatched. The CDR3 has 16 residues. Germline V CDR1 and CDR2: SGHNT, YYREEE (reference sequence). As DNA, the CDR3 is TGTGCCAGCAGAATAACAGGGGGTAGCGGCACAGATACGCAGTATTTT. It specifies CASRITGGSGTDTQYF.

The CDR3, as DNA: TGTGCCAGCAGCACTGCAGGGGGCGCCGGCTATGGCTACACCTTC. Translation: CASSTAGGAGYGYTF. This sequence joins TRBV4-2 and TRBJ1-2; 8 bases line up with TRBD1. V dropped 5 bases and J dropped 4; count of bases not matched to a gene: 9. CDR3 length equals 15 residues. The V gene's germline CDR1 is LGHNA and CDR2 YNFKEQ.

This chain connects TRBV6-6 to TRBJ1-1; D remains ambiguous. CDR1 and CDR2 (germline): MNHNY, SVGAGI (reference sequence). The CDR3 extends over 12 amino acids. V shed 2 bases and J shed 3 bases, with 4 bases lying between them. CDR3 sequence: CASSYRDTEAFF. As DNA, the CDR3 is TGTGCCAGCAGTTACCGGGACACTGAAGCTTTCTTT.

The chain joins TRBV28 to TRBJ1-2, with D hard to call. Trimming removed 2 bases from V and 5 bases from J, with 6 bases in between. The CDR3 runs 12 residues. In germline, CDR1 is MDHEN, CDR2 SYDVKM. As DNA, the CDR3 is TGTGCCAGCAGTTTAATGCGGTATGGCTACACCTTC. This sequence encodes CASSLMRYGYTF.

This chain joins TRBV27 and TRBJ1-1; possibly TRBD1 for D (5 bases). V lost 7 bases to trimming and J lost 2 bases, with 8 bases between them. The CDR3 contains 12 residues. Germline CDR1 and CDR2: MNHEY and SMNVEV (reference sequence). DNA for the CDR3: TGTGCCAGCAAAGACAGAAACACTGAAGCTTTCTTT. This gives the protein CASKDRNTEAFF.

This chain joins TRBV30 and TRBJ1-5; D is perhaps TRBD1 (5 bases). The CDR3 loop spans 15 amino acids. In germline, CDR1 is GTSNPN, CDR2 SVGIG (reference sequence). Deletions cut 4 bases from V and 5 bases from J, with 18 bases between. CDR3 loop: CAWIRRARADQPQHF. CDR3 bases: TGTGCCTGGATTCGGAGAGCCAGGGCTGATCAGCCCCAGCATTTT.

In regard to this clone: Other DNA sequences from this sample encode an identical CDR3 as well. The V gene is TRBV5-1, the J gene TRBJ2-2, with D hard to call. V dropped 0 bases and J dropped 0 bases, with 6 bases sitting between them. The CDR3 extends over 15 amino acids. The germline V gene encodes CDR1 SGHRS and CDR2 YFSETQ. The CDR3 region is CASSLDSPNTGELFF. The CDR3 DNA sequence: TGCGCCAGCAGCTTGGACTCCCCGAACACCGGGGAGCTGTTTTTT.

This clone was detected only once. J is TRBJ2-2 and V is TRBV5-1, with D possibly TRBD2 on 5 matching bases. The ends were cut back, 3 bases at V and 2 bases at J, with 11 bases in the middle. Germline values: CDR1 SGHRS, CDR2 YFSETQ. The CDR3 loop spans 15 amino acids. CDR3 protein: CASSSRLQNTGELFF. The CDR3 DNA reads as TGCGCCAGCAGCTCTAGACTACAAAACACCGGGGAGCTGTTTTTT.

A single count supports this clone. Written as DNA, the CDR3 is TGTGCCAGCAGCTTACTTGCGGGAGGGTTCAATGAGCAGTTCTTC. Translation gives CASSLLAGGFNEQFF. This chain uses TRBV7-6 with TRBJ2-1; 9 bases fit TRBD2. J was trimmed by 6 bases and V by 2 bases; bases with no gene match: 5. Germline CDR1 and CDR2: SGHVS and FNYEAQ. CDR3 length equals 15 residues.

The chain links TRBV27 to TRBJ1-3; a possible D gene is TRBD1 (6 bases). Germline V gene data show CDR1 as MNHEY and CDR2 as SMNVEV (reference sequence). V shed 3 bases and J shed 1 base, with 22 bases lying between them. This CDR3 contains 19 residues. The CDR3 spells CASSLGVPVRGASGNTIYF. CDR3 nucleotide sequence: TGTGCCAGCAGTTTGGGGGTTCCAGTTCGGGGGGCGTCTGGAAACACCATATATTTT.

This chain joins TRBV28 and TRBJ1-5; D perhaps matches TRBD1 (6 bases). V lost 6 bases and J lost 0, with 12 bases in between. This CDR3 contains 15 residues. Germline V lookup: CDR1 MDHEN, CDR2 SYDVKM. CDR3: CASRYRVSSNQPQHF. CDR3 nucleotides: TGTGCCAGCAGGTACAGGGTGTCTAGCAATCAGCCCCAGCATTTT.

The J gene is TRBJ2-5, the V gene TRBV28, with 11 bases matching TRBD1. This CDR3 comprises 15 residues. Germline V lookup: CDR1 MDHEN, CDR2 SYDVKM. The V and J ends lost 6 bases and 2 bases, in that order; junction bases with no gene match: 5. The CDR3 sequence: CASRMGTGGQETQYF. CDR3 nucleotide sequence: TGTGCCAGCAGGATGGGGACAGGGGGACAAGAGACCCAGTACTTC.

This clone was seen only a few times. The chain joins TRBV7-9 to TRBJ1-1, with D perhaps TRBD1 (6 bases). Germline V gene lookup returns CDR1 SEHNR and CDR2 FQNEAQ (reference sequence). The CDR3 has 13 residues. V was trimmed by 11 bases and J by 3 bases, leaving 16 bases between them. The CDR3 protein is CAAREGQYTEAFF. In DNA form, the CDR3 reads TGTGCCGCGCGGGAGGGACAATACACTGAAGCTTTCTTT.

This chain links TRBV10-2 with TRBJ2-1, with D maybe TRBD1 (6 bases). This CDR3 has 12 residues. The V and J ends lost 2 bases and 8 bases respectively, with 7 bases between them. Per germline, CDR1 WSHSY and CDR2 SAAADI. The CDR3: CASSEGGDEQFF. The CDR3 nucleotides are TGCGCCAGCAGTGAGGGGGGCGATGAGCAGTTCTTC.

This clone was seen a single time. The gene calls are TRBV28 and TRBJ1-1; 9 bases agree with TRBD1. Germline V lookup: CDR1 MDHEN, CDR2 SYDVKM. V was clipped by 4 bases and J by 4 bases; unmatched bases: 4. The CDR3 runs 14 residues. The CDR3 nucleotides are TGTGCCAGCAGTTACAGGGGGCGGAGCACTGAAGCTTTCTTT. This translates into CASSYRGRSTEAFF.

The V call is TRBV18, the J call TRBJ2-7; a weak D match, TRBD1 (6 bases). V was trimmed by 2 bases and J by 0 bases, leaving 11 bases between them. Germline values: CDR1 KGHSH, CDR2 LQKENI. CDR3 length equals 15 residues. The CDR3 DNA reads as TGTGCCAGCTCACCATCCGACAGGAACTCCTACGAGCAGTACTTC. It is translated as CASSPSDRNSYEQYF.

The V and J genes are TRBV12-3 or TRBV12-4 and TRBJ1-2; no clear D. V lost 3 bases and J lost 4, with 9 bases in between. The CDR3 has 13 residues. Here the CDR3 DNA reads TGTGCCAGCAGTTTCGGGGTCCGCTATGGCTACACCTTC. As protein: CASSFGVRYGYTF.

V gene TRBV4-1 combines with J gene TRBJ1-4; D may be TRBD1 (5 bases). The CDR3 sequence is 15 residues long. Per the germline V gene, CDR1 is MGHRA and CDR2 is YSYEKL. Trimming shortened V by 1 base and J by 3 bases, and 9 bases separated the two germline ends. CDR3 sequence: CASSQGQGPNEKLFF. In DNA form, the CDR3 reads TGCGCCAGCAGCCAAGGGCAGGGCCCTAATGAAAAACTGTTTTTT.